The 9 T cell receptor beta chains reported below all come from one sample, sequenced in a study of CD8+ T cells in alopecia areata. Reverse transcribed after extraction, RNA yielded cDNA as the sequencing template. The assay was immunoSEQ multiplex PCR, and TCRdb's table has in-frame clones only and misses some. Recorded here are approximately 300,000 clones, with no singletons, and the ten leading clones hold 1.2%. Markers used for sorting pooled cutaneous lymph node cells were CD4, CD8alpha, NKG2D, NKG2ACE and others. Sample: CD4+ T cells sorted from a lymph node. These TCRs come from a C3H/HeJ mouse with alopecia areata. The mouse strain carries the MHC haplotype H2-k.

In this sample, this clone turned up a few times. Gene labels here are mouse ones. The missing CDR3 end, 4 residues past where the read stops, is filled in from the germline J gene. Other DNA sequences in the sample encode the same CDR3. The V and J genes are TRBV1 and TRBJ2-5; 10 bases line up with TRBD2. The CDR3 runs 15 residues. CDR1 is NSQYPW, CDR2 LRSPGD, per germline (reference sequence). The CDR3 loop is CTCSAGGTGEDTQYF. The CDR3 DNA, read in part, is TGCACCTGCAGTGCAGGGGGGACTGGGGAAGAC.

About this clone itself: Gene and germline names: mouse. The CDR3 end falls 4 residues outside the read, so it is completed with the germline J gene. The chain employs TRBV1 and TRBJ2-3; tentatively, D is TRBD1 (5 bases). This CDR3 has 14 residues. Germline V gives CDR1 NSQYPW, CDR2 LRSPGD (reference sequence). V lost 1 base, J lost 4 bases, and 9 bases lay in between. CDR3 DNA, as far as it was read: TGCACCTGCAGTGCAGCCCAGGGCCCAGAA. Translating gives CTCSAAQGPE. The whole CDR3 reads CTCSAAQGPETLYF.

Comments on this clone: Each gene name is a mouse one. The missing CDR3 end, 4 residues past where the read stops, is filled in from the germline J gene. At the DNA level, this CDR3 is encoded by other sequences in the same sample as well. The chain uses TRBV13-1 and TRBJ2-5; tentatively, D is TRBD2 (6 bases). The germline V gene has CDR1 NSHNY and CDR2 SYGAGN. V lost 3 bases, J lost 0 bases, and 8 bases lay in between. The CDR3 consists of 14 residues. CDR3 bases read: TGTGCCAGCAGTGCGGGGGGTAACCAAGAC. This encodes CASSAGGNQD. The whole CDR3 is CASSAGGNQDTQYF.

This clone was counted ten times or more. Genes here carry mouse names. The sequence runs out 4 residues before the end of the CDR3; the remainder is reconstructed from the germline J gene. Other DNA sequences within the sample encode an identical CDR3. The rearrangement uses TRBV13-2 and TRBJ2-3, with D perhaps TRBD1 (5 bases). The length of the CDR3 is 12 residues. Trimming cost V 5 bases and J 2 bases, with 6 bases left between them. Germline values: CDR1 NNHNN, CDR2 SYGAGS (reference sequence). This CDR3 is CASGDNAETLYF. The sequenced part of the CDR3 DNA is TGTGCCAGCGGGGACAATGCAGAA.

This clone has a handful of counts. Mouse names are used for the genes. The CDR3 goes on 4 residues after the read ends, and that part is filled in from the germline J gene. The V and J genes are TRBV17 and TRBJ2-7, with TRBD2 identical over 9 bases. Germline loops: CDR1 MNHDT, CDR2 YYDKIL. The CDR3 contains 14 residues. The covered CDR3 bases are TGTGCTAGCAGTAGGGACTGGGGTCCTTAT. This codes for CASSRDWGPY. In full, the CDR3 is CASSRDWGPYEQYF.

This clone was counted only a few times. Gene names denote mouse genes. CDR3 DNA (partial): TGTGCCTGGAGTCCCTGGGGGCACTATGCT. Its protein is CAWSPWGHYA. The entire CDR3 is CAWSPWGHYAEQFF. This rearrangement joins TRBV31 to TRBJ2-1; perhaps TRBD2 as D (7 bases). The read halts 4 residues ahead of the CDR3 end, with the missing end drawn from the germline J gene. Trimming pared 1 base from V and 2 bases from J, leaving 9 bases between. The germline V gene has CDR1 GKSSPN and CDR2 SITVG. The CDR3 runs to 14 residues.

A remark on this clone: Here the gene names and germline are mouse. The read falls 4 residues short of the CDR3 end, and the missing part is taken from the germline J gene. The genes are TRBV5 and TRBJ2-5; D unresolved. This CDR3 contains 14 residues. Germline CDR1 LGHNA, CDR2 YNLKQL (reference sequence). The V end lost 0 bases, the J end lost 0 bases, and 4 bases lay between the germline ends. The CDR3 spells CASSQEQNQDTQYF. Incomplete CDR3 DNA: TGTGCCAGCAGCCAAGAACAGAACCAAGAC.

In the case of this clone: Genes here carry mouse names. The read terminates 4 residues ahead of where the CDR3 ends, so the germline J gene completes it. This chain connects TRBV13-1 to TRBJ1-1, with D unresolved. The CDR3 consists of 12 residues. Germline V lookup: CDR1 NSHNY, CDR2 SYGAGN. The ends were cut back, 3 bases at V and 4 bases at J, with 7 bases in the middle. CDR3 protein: CASSGQFTEVFF. Partial CDR3 DNA: TGTGCCAGCAGTGGACAATTCACA.

This clone was detected a few times. Gene names are mouse gene names. The read stops 4 residues short of the end of the CDR3; the missing end is completed from the germline J gene. Other DNA sequences in the same sample also yield this CDR3. V usage is TRBV13-3 and J usage is TRBJ1-2, with TRBD1 matching over 7 bases. Trimming took 5 bases from V and 0 from J; bases not matched to a gene: 4. The CDR3 extends over 14 amino acids. Germline CDR1 and CDR2: NNHDY and SYVADS. CDR3 bases read: TGTGCCAGCAGCCGGGACAGAGCAAACTCC. Its translation: CASSRDRANS. The entire CDR3 protein reads CASSRDRANSDYTF.